Each of the 22 T cell receptor beta chains below was sequenced from the same sample in a study of T cell repertoires in cytomegalovirus infection. These receptors' antigens are unknown. TCRdb independently ran MiXCR on the reads; one entry per CDR3 protein. In the table there are 450,000 to 650,000 distinct CDR3 sequences, approximately 40% of which are singletons. This specimen consisted of cultured PBMCs, obtained from culture after CMV antigen stimulation. All receptors derive from a human donor in good health (CMV status not recorded). Some clones in this sample may be carry-over from other donors' samples.

The rearrangement links TRBV7-8 to TRBJ1-5, with a tentative D call TRBD1 (6 bases). The CDR3 has 15 residues. The germline V gene encodes CDR1 SGHVS and CDR2 FQNEAQ. V shed 1 base and J shed 6 bases, with 13 bases lying between them. This CDR3 is CASSLVGGLGQPQHF. The CDR3 DNA reads as TGTGCCAGCAGCTTAGTGGGGGGGCTCGGTCAGCCCCAGCATTTT.

A word on this clonotype: A much larger clonotype is one base distant, so this may be a read error. The V gene is TRBV7-8, the J gene TRBJ2-5; D is unclear. The CDR3 spans 12 residues. CDR1 and CDR2 (germline): SGHVS, FQNEAQ. V lost 5 bases and J 5 bases, leaving 9 bases between the germline ends. CDR3 DNA: TGTGCCAGCAGCCCTCATGGGGAGACCCAGTACTTC. Amino acids: CASSPHGETQYF.

A single count supports this clonotype. The chain links TRBV6-1 to TRBJ2-7; TRBD2 matches 8 bases. Losses at the gene ends were 7 bases for V and 5 bases for J; bases not matched to a gene: 10. This CDR3 contains 14 residues. Germline values: CDR1 MNHNS, CDR2 SASEGT. The CDR3 DNA is TGTGCCAGCACCCAAGGACTAGCTTTGGACGAGCAGTACTTC. Encoded protein: CASTQGLALDEQYF.

This clonotype has only a few counts. This chain connects TRBV2 to TRBJ2-1; either TRBD1 or TRBD2 may fit D (5 bases each). This CDR3 has 13 residues. Germline V CDR1 and CDR2: SNHLY, FYNNEI. The V and J ends lost 10 bases and 7 bases respectively, with 17 bases between them. As DNA, the CDR3 is TGTGCCACTACGGGGCTCCTGGGGAATGAGCAGTTCTTC. The encoded protein is CATTGLLGNEQFF.

Written as DNA, the CDR3 is TGCAGTGTAGTAGTCGCGGGGACTGAAGCTTTCTTT. This sequence encodes CSVVVAGTEAFF. The J gene is TRBJ1-1, the V gene TRBV20-1; D call uncertain. Germline CDR1 is DFQATT and CDR2 is SNEGSKA (reference sequence). The CDR3 sequence is 12 residues long. With 7 bases removed from V and 5 bases from J, the gap between germline ends came to 14 bases.

This clonotype showed up many times. The V call is TRBV7-2, the J call TRBJ2-5; 8 positions match TRBD2. Per the germline V gene, CDR1 is SGHTA and CDR2 is FQGNSA. The V segment lost 2 bases and the J segment 2 bases; nucleotides outside the gene matches: 4. This CDR3 has 15 amino acids. The CDR3 region is CASSLLAGLQETQYF. The CDR3 nucleotides read TGTGCCAGCAGCTTACTAGCGGGCCTACAAGAGACCCAGTACTTC.

This clonotype came up many times. The chain combines TRBV7-4 with TRBJ2-7, with 10 bases aligning to TRBD2. J was trimmed by 5 bases and V by 7 bases; bases with no gene match: 20. Germline-derived CDR1 and CDR2 are SGHVT and SQSDAQ. This CDR3 is 18 amino acids long. CDR3 nucleotides: TGTGCCAGCACCCGGGGGTGGAGCGGGAGGGCCATATTCCACGAGCAGTACTTC. The encoded protein is CASTRGWSGRAIFHEQYF.

The rearrangement uses TRBV6-6 and TRBJ2-7, with D maybe TRBD1 (6 bases). The CDR3 extends over 14 amino acids. In germline, CDR1 is MNHNY, CDR2 SVGAGI (reference sequence). V lost 0 bases and J 3 bases, leaving 9 bases between the germline ends. In DNA form, the CDR3 reads TGTGCCAGCAGTTACTCGAGAGGGGGCTACGAGCAGTACTTC. The encoded protein is CASSYSRGGYEQYF.

The J gene is TRBJ1-3, the V gene TRBV28; D might be TRBD1 (5 bases). Trimming left V 10 bases short and J 1 base short, with 17 bases between. Per germline, CDR1 MDHEN and CDR2 SYDVKM. The CDR3 extends over 15 amino acids. The CDR3 here is CATSGGIKSGNTIYF. The CDR3 nucleotides read TGTGCCACCAGCGGGGGAATAAAGTCTGGAAACACCATATATTTT.

A few counts support this clonotype. V gene TRBV5-1 combines with J gene TRBJ1-5, with D uncertain. CDR3 length: 13 amino acids. Trimming shortened V by 4 bases and J by 7 bases, and 12 bases separated the two germline ends. Germline V gene data show CDR1 as SGHRS and CDR2 as YFSETQ. The CDR3 nucleotides are TGCGCCAGCAGCGAACACCCCGGGCAGCCCCAGCATTTT. Translating it yields CASSEHPGQPQHF.

V usage is TRBV7-8 and J usage is TRBJ2-2; D remains ambiguous. The germline V gene has CDR1 SGHVS and CDR2 FQNEAQ. Trimming stripped 7 bases from V and 6 bases from J, with 6 bases between. The CDR3 has 11 residues. The CDR3 coding sequence is TGTGCCAGCACCAGACCCGGGGAGCTGTTTTTT. This sequence encodes CASTRPGELFF.

This rearrangement joins TRBV11-2 to TRBJ2-3; 11 nucleotides agree with TRBD2. The CDR3 spans 18 residues. Germline lookup yields CDR1 SGHAT and CDR2 FQNNGV. J lost 0 bases, V lost 3 bases, and 8 bases had no gene match. CDR3 coding DNA: TGTGCCAGCAGCTTCCCTACTTTAGCGGGAGGGAGCACAGATACGCAGTATTTT. Protein product: CASSFPTLAGGSTDTQYF.

This clonotype was recorded many times. The rearrangement links TRBV12-3 or TRBV12-4 to TRBJ1-3; no reliable D call. This CDR3 has 12 amino acids. V was trimmed by 6 bases and J by 4 bases, leaving 7 bases between them. CDR3 DNA sequence: TGTGCCAGCAGCTCTCTGGGAAACACCATATATTTT. Its protein is CASSSLGNTIYF.

The J gene is TRBJ2-6, the V gene TRBV2; 11 bases fit TRBD1. J lost 0 bases, V lost 5 bases, and 6 bases had no gene match. This CDR3 contains 18 residues. Germline-derived CDR1 and CDR2 are SNHLY and FYNNEI. The CDR3: CASSRRTGGRSGANVLTF. For the CDR3, the DNA is TGTGCCAGCAGTCGACGGACAGGGGGCCGCTCTGGGGCCAACGTCCTGACTTTC.

The chain carries TRBV6-2 or TRBV6-3 and TRBJ1-1; tentative D call: TRBD1 (5 bases). The ends were cut back, 10 bases at V and 5 bases at J, with 11 bases in the middle. This CDR3 has 11 residues. Germline CDR1 is MNHEY and CDR2 is SVGEGT. Here the CDR3 DNA reads TGTGCCACCAGAGAGGGGACTGAAGCTTTCTTT. Amino acids: CATREGTEAFF.

The CDR3 region is CSARDKTGRFDEQFF. CDR3 DNA: TGCAGTGCTAGAGATAAGACCGGGAGGTTCGATGAGCAGTTCTTC. The chain joins TRBV20-1 to TRBJ2-1; 7 bases are shared with TRBD2. Per germline, CDR1 DFQATT and CDR2 SNEGSKA (reference sequence). The CDR3 extends over 15 amino acids. V dropped 0 bases and J dropped 8; count of bases not matched to a gene: 10.

The chain links TRBV7-2 to TRBJ1-6; no definite D call. V shed 0 bases and J shed 4 bases, with 10 bases lying between them. The CDR3 extends over 16 amino acids. The germline CDR1 and CDR2 sequences are SGHTA and FQGNSA. The CDR3 is CASSLASGSYNSPLHF. CDR3 DNA: TGTGCCAGCAGCTTAGCGTCGGGCAGTTATAATTCACCCCTCCACTTT.

This clonotype was recorded many times. This rearrangement joins TRBV7-2 to TRBJ2-5; D gene uncertain. The CDR3 spans 15 residues. V was cut by 1 base and J by 4 bases, with 13 bases left in between. Germline CDR1 is SGHTA and CDR2 is FQGNSA. CDR3 in amino acids: CASSLVAGTSETQYF. The CDR3 DNA follows: TGTGCCAGCAGCTTAGTAGCAGGAACCTCAGAGACCCAGTACTTC. Looking up the rest from reference TRBV7-2 and TRBJ2-5 gives the full variable domain: GAGVSQSPSNKVTEKGKDVELRCDPISGHTALYWYRQSLGQGLEFLIYFQGNSAPDKSGLPSDRFSAERTGGSVSTLTIQRTQQEDSAVYLCASSLVAGTSETQYFGPGTRLLVL.

This clonotype was seen repeatedly, ten times or more. This chain links TRBV6-6 with TRBJ1-4; 9 bases line up with TRBD1. V trimming: 2 bases; J trimming: 7 bases; junction bases outside the gene matches: 5. The CDR3 sequence is 15 residues long. The germline gives CDR1 MNHNY, CDR2 SVGAGI (reference sequence). The CDR3 DNA is TGTGCCAGCAGTTACCCTGACAGGGGGGTTGAAAAACTGTTTTTT. Translation: CASSYPDRGVEKLFF.

This chain joins TRBV7-9 and TRBJ1-4; TRBD1 agrees at 10 bases. V lost 5 bases, J lost 5 bases, and 11 bases stayed unmatched. The CDR3 spans 17 residues. In germline, CDR1 is SEHNR, CDR2 FQNEAQ (reference sequence). In DNA, the CDR3 is TGTGCCAGCAGCCCCGGGACAGGGGAGGGACAGAATGAAAAACTGTTTTTT. This sequence encodes CASSPGTGEGQNEKLFF.

This clonotype was found a few times. The DNA for the CDR3 is TGTGCCAGCAGCTCCGGGGGCGGGGAGACCCAGTACTTC. It translates to CASSSGGGETQYF. V gene TRBV7-9 combines with J gene TRBJ2-5; D may correspond to TRBD1 or TRBD2 (6 bases each). V was trimmed by 4 bases and J by 5 bases, leaving 11 bases between them. Germline-derived CDR1 and CDR2 are SEHNR and FQNEAQ (reference sequence). CDR3 length: 13 residues. The variable domain in full, completed from reference TRBV7-9 and TRBJ2-5, reads DTGVSQNPRHKITKRGQNVTFRCDPISEHNRLYWYRQTLGQGPEFLTYFQNEAQLEKSRLLSDRFSAERPKGSFSTLEIQRTEQGDSAMYLCASSSGGGETQYFGPGTRLLVL.

V gene TRBV2 combines with J gene TRBJ2-4, with a weak D call TRBD2 (5 bases). From germline, CDR1 is SNHLY and CDR2 FYNNEI. The ends were cut back, 5 bases at V and 7 bases at J, with 12 bases in the middle. The CDR3 covers 13 residues. CDR3 coding DNA: TGTGCCAGCAGTCTGGAGCGAGGGAACATTCAGTACTTC. It translates to CASSLERGNIQYF.